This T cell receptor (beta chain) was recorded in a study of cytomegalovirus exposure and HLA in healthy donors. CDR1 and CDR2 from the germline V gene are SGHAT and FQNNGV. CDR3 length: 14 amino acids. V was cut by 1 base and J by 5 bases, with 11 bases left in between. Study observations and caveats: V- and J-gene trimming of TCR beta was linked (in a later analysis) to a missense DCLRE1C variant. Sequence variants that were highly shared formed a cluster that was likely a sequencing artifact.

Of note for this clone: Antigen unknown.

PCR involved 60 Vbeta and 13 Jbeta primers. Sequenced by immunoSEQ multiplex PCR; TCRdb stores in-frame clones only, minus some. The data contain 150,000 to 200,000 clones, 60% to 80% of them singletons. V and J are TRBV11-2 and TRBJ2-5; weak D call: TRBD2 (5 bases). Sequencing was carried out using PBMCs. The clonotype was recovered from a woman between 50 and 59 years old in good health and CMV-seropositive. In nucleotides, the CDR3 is TGTGCCAGCAGCTTAGGCGCGGGTGAGGAGACCCAGTACTTC. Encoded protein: CASSLGAGEETQYF.